One sample yielded the 9 T cell receptor beta chains listed below, sequenced in a study of blood T cell repertoires in COVID-19. The repertoire was sequenced with immunoSEQ multiplex PCR; TCRdb's copy has only in-frame clones and lacks some. The sample has 15,000 to 20,000 clones; about 81% are singletons. The source material was peripheral blood. The receptors stem from a man in his sixties with acute or convalescent COVID-19.

This clone was seen a handful of times. V and J are TRBV2 and TRBJ2-1; D is possibly TRBD1 (5 bases). This CDR3 has 15 residues. V lost 0 bases and J lost 7, with 13 bases in between. Per the germline V gene, CDR1 is SNHLY and CDR2 is FYNNEI. The CDR3: CASSEAGQGQNEQFF. The CDR3 DNA reads as TGTGCCAGCAGTGAAGCAGGTCAGGGTCAGAATGAGCAGTTCTTC.

The CDR3 DNA sequence: TGTGCCAGCAGTGAACAATGGACAGTTAATGAAAAACTGTTTTTT. This codes for CASSEQWTVNEKLFF. The J gene is TRBJ1-4, the V gene TRBV2; a possible D gene is TRBD1 (6 bases). The CDR3 is 15 amino acids. Germline assignment: CDR1 SNHLY and CDR2 FYNNEI. V was cut by 2 bases and J by 4 bases, with 11 bases left in between.

This rearrangement joins TRBV15 to TRBJ1-1; possible D gene TRBD1, 6 bases. Germline CDR1 reads LNHNV; CDR2 reads YYDKDF (reference sequence). This CDR3 has 15 amino acids. Between the trimmed V and J ends, which lost 4 bases and 2 bases, there was a span of 14 bases. CDR3 residues: CATSTDPDSNTEAFF. CDR3 nucleotide sequence: TGTGCCACCAGCACCGATCCGGACAGCAACACTGAAGCTTTCTTT.

The chain has TRBV18 and TRBJ2-3; 9 bases are shared with TRBD1. The CDR3 totals 15 residues. V lost 4 bases, J lost 3 bases, and 5 bases stayed unmatched. Germline V lookup: CDR1 KGHSH, CDR2 LQKENI. The CDR3 protein is CASSHAQGATDTQYF. The CDR3 nucleotides read TGTGCCAGCTCACACGCACAGGGGGCTACAGATACGCAGTATTTT.

V and J are TRBV24-1 and TRBJ1-5, with D uncertain. Germline CDR1 and CDR2: KGHDR and SFDVKD. The CDR3 length is 15 residues. Between the trimmed V and J ends, which lost 2 bases and 0 bases, there was a span of 7 bases. Written as DNA, the CDR3 is TGTGCCACCAGTGATTACAGTTATAGCAATCAGCCCCAGCATTTT. Its protein is CATSDYSYSNQPQHF.

The rearrangement uses TRBV7-3 and TRBJ1-1; TRBD1 matches at 7 bases. The V gene's germline CDR1 is SGHTA and CDR2 FQGTGA. This CDR3 spans 16 amino acids. The V and J ends lost 3 bases and 0 bases, in that order; junction bases with no gene match: 7. CDR3 sequence (DNA): TGTGCCAGCAGCTTCAGAGGGGGCGGTATGAACACTGAAGCTTTCTTT. This sequence encodes CASSFRGGGMNTEAFF.

The chain combines TRBV4-2 with TRBJ1-1; tentatively, D is TRBD1 (5 bases). V lost 0 bases and J lost 11, with 13 bases in between. CDR1 and CDR2 from the germline V gene are LGHNA and YNFKEQ. The CDR3 extends over 13 amino acids. CDR3 amino acids: CASSQDLAGKAFF. The CDR3 DNA follows: TGTGCCAGCAGCCAAGATCTCGCAGGGAAGGCTTTCTTT.

CDR3 sequence reads: CASSSGLAVDEQYF. As DNA, the CDR3 is TGTGCCAGCTCGTCGGGACTAGCGGTTGACGAGCAGTACTTC. This sequence joins TRBV6-5 and TRBJ2-7; 11 nucleotides match TRBD2. Losses at the gene ends were 8 bases for V and 5 bases for J; bases not matched to a gene: 8. Germline loops: CDR1 MNHEY, CDR2 SVGAGI. The CDR3 runs 14 residues.

This chain links TRBV28 with TRBJ1-5; a possible D gene is TRBD1 (6 bases). From germline, CDR1 is MDHEN and CDR2 SYDVKM. This CDR3 is 17 amino acids long. V dropped 3 bases and J dropped 0 bases, with 15 bases sitting between them. CDR3 sequence: CASSFWAGDNSNQPQHF. The CDR3, as DNA: TGTGCCAGCAGTTTCTGGGCAGGGGACAATAGCAATCAGCCCCAGCATTTT.